Sequencing of this T cell receptor beta chain was carried out in a study of blood T cell repertoires in COVID-19. Study-level information: There were acute and convalescent COVID-19 samples, and they came from the United States, Italy and Spain. Sources were T cells, B-cell-depleted T cells, or PBMCs; the material itself was cDNA or gDNA.

Trimming cost V 4 bases and J 0 bases, with 7 bases left between them. The CDR3 is 13 amino acids. Germline CDR1 reads SGHRS; CDR2 reads YFSETQ. As processed by the authors: Reference gene primers were amplified, and this amplification served to estimate nucleated cell counts. Sequenced by immunoSEQ multiplex PCR; TCRdb stores in-frame clones only, minus some. V and J calls and clone size are copied from that table; D and trimming were computed from the DNA. Here the sample spans 100,000 to 150,000 clones, roughly 80% being singletons. This TCR was recovered from a woman aged 45-60 years with acute or convalescent COVID-19. Sequencing was done on a sample of peripheral blood. The rearrangement links TRBV5-1 to TRBJ1-1; D uncertain. The CDR3 loop reads CASSNRMNTEAFF. The CDR3 coding sequence is TGCGCCAGCAGCAACAGAATGAACACTGAAGCTTTCTTT.